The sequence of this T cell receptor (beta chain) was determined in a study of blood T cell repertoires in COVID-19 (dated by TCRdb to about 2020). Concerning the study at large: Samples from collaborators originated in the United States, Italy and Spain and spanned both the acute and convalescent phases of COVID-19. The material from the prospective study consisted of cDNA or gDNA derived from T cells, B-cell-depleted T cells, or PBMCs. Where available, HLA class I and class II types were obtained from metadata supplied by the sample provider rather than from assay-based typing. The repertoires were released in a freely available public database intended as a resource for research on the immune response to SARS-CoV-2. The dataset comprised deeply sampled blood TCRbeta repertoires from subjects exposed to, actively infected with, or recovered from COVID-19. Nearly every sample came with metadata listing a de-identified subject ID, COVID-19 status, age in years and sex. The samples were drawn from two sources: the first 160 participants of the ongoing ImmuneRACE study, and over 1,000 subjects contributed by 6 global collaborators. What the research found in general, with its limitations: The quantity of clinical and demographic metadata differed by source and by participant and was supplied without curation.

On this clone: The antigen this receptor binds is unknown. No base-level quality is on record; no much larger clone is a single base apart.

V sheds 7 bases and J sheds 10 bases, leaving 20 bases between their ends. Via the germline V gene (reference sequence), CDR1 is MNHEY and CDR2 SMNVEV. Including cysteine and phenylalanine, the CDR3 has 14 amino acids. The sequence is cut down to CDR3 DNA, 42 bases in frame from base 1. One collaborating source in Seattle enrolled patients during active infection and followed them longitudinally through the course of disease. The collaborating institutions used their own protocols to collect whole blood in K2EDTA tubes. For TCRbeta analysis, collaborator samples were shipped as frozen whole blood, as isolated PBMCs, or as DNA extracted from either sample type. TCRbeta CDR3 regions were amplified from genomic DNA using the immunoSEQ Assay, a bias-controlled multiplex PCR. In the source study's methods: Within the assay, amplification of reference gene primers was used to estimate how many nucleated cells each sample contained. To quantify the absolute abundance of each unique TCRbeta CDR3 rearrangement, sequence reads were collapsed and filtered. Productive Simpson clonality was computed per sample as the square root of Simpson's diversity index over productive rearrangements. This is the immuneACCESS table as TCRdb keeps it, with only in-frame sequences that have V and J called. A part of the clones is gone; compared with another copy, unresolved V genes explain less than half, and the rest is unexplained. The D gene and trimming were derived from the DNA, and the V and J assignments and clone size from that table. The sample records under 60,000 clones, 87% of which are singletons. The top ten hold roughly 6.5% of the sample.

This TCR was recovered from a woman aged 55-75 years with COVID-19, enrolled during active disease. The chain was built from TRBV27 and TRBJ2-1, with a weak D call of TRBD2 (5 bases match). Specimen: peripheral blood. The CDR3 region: CASTQVTGIREQFF. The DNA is TGTGCCAGCACCCAGGTGACGGGGATTCGGGAGCAGTTCTTC.